A single sample is the source of the 15 T cell receptor beta chains below, sequenced in a study of memory CD4+ T cells and cytomegalovirus serostatus. Single viable CD3+CD4+CD8-CD45RO+ cells were sorted as the memory CD4+ T cells. Produced via immunoSEQ multiplex PCR; TCRdb's table is partial and in-frame only. Found here are about 58,000 clones, roughly 84% of them singletons; the top ten hold around 0.5%. The sequencing input was memory CD4+ T cells from blood. The receptors stem from an adult in good health and CMV-seronegative. Some clones in this sample may be carry-over from other donors' samples.

V gene TRBV18 combines with J gene TRBJ2-7; 9 bases line up with TRBD1. Germline lookup yields CDR1 KGHSH and CDR2 LQKENI. The CDR3 length is 14 residues. V shed 3 bases, J shed 1 base, and the junction held 1 base outside the gene matches. The CDR3 is CASSPGTGSYEQYF. CDR3 bases: TGTGCCAGCTCACCTGGGACAGGGTCCTACGAGCAGTACTTC. Looking up the rest from reference TRBV18 and TRBJ2-7 gives the full variable domain: NAGVMQNPRHLVRRRGQEARLRCSPMKGHSHVYWYRQLPEEGLKFMVYLQKENIIDESGMPKERFSAEFPKEGPSILRIQQVVRGDSAAYFCASSPGTGSYEQYFGPGTRLTVT.

This CDR3 reads CASSLRQYRQTQYF. The CDR3 DNA follows: TGTGCCAGCAGCTTGCGGCAATACAGACAGACGCAGTATTTT. The J gene is TRBJ2-3, the V gene TRBV5-6, with a weak D call TRBD1 (5 bases). Trimming cost V 1 base and J 9 bases, with 15 bases left between them. The CDR3 extends over 14 amino acids. The germline V gene encodes CDR1 SGHDT and CDR2 YYEEEE.

The chain is built from TRBV4-2 and TRBJ2-2; 7 bases agree with TRBD1. Germline loops: CDR1 LGHNA, CDR2 YNFKEQ. The J segment lost 1 base and the V segment lost 1 base, leaving 6 bases of the junction unmatched. The CDR3 contains 17 residues. The CDR3 loop is CASSQGNRGLNTGELFF. The CDR3 DNA sequence: TGTGCCAGCAGCCAAGGGAACAGGGGATTGAACACCGGGGAGCTGTTTTTT.

This chain's CDR3 is CASNPGGVSYGYTF. As DNA, the CDR3 is TGTGCCAGTAATCCAGGGGGCGTTAGCTATGGCTACACCTTC. This chain uses TRBV19 with TRBJ1-2, with 8 bases identical to TRBD1. CDR1 LNHDA and CDR2 SQIVND come from the germline V gene (reference sequence). The junction had 8 bases not matched to a gene; V was cut back by 7 bases and J by 4 bases. There are 14 residues in the CDR3.

This rearrangement joins TRBV5-4 to TRBJ1-2; TRBD1 aligns across 9 bases. The CDR3 covers 15 residues. J gave up 0 bases and V 3 bases, and 3 bases lay outside the gene matches. CDR1 is SGHNT, CDR2 YYREEE, per germline (reference sequence). This chain's CDR3 is CASSWDRASNYGYTF. In DNA, the CDR3 is TGTGCCAGCAGCTGGGACAGGGCCTCTAACTATGGCTACACCTTC. Based on the CDR3 plus reference TRBV5-4 and TRBJ1-2, the full variable domain is ETGVTQSPTHLIKTRGQQVTLRCSSQSGHNTVSWYQQALGQGPQFIFQYYREEENGRGNFPPRFSGLQFPNYSSELNVNALELDDSALYLCASSWDRASNYGYTFGSGTRLTVV.

V and J are TRBV5-4 and TRBJ2-1; 8 bases align to TRBD1. The germline gives CDR1 SGHNT, CDR2 YYREEE (reference sequence). V was clipped by 4 bases and J by 6 bases; unmatched bases: 3. CDR3 length: 13 residues. The CDR3 bases are TGTGCCAGCAGCGGAGACAGGGGCAATGAGCAGTTCTTC. Translation gives CASSGDRGNEQFF.

The CDR3 spells CASSTPGTSLPDTQYF. CDR3 DNA sequence: TGTGCCAGCAGTACCCCCGGGACTAGTCTCCCAGATACGCAGTATTTT. The J gene is TRBJ2-3, the V gene TRBV27; 8 bases are a match to TRBD2. Germline V lookup: CDR1 MNHEY, CDR2 SMNVEV (reference sequence). The V gene end was trimmed by 5 bases and the J gene end by 4 bases; junction bases not matched to a gene: 11. There are 16 residues in the CDR3.

In this sample, this clone turned up a few times. The rearrangement joins TRBV29-1 to TRBJ1-3; D may be TRBD1 (6 bases). The V end was cut by 7 bases, the J end by 2 bases, with 18 bases between. This CDR3 is 15 amino acids long. Germline V CDR1 and CDR2: SQVTM, ANQGSEA. DNA of the CDR3: TGCAGCGGGGGGGACACAGGGAGGACTGGAAACACCATATATTTT. Its translation: CSGGDTGRTGNTIYF.

The chain couples TRBV27 to TRBJ2-7; 10 nucleotides agree with TRBD1. The germline CDR1 and CDR2 sequences are MNHEY and SMNVEV (reference sequence). The J segment lost 6 bases and the V segment lost 6 bases, leaving 14 bases of the junction unmatched. CDR3 size: 16 residues. DNA for the CDR3: TGTGCCAGCAGCCTGGCGCCGGGGACAGGGGCCCTCGAGCAGTACTTC. It specifies CASSLAPGTGALEQYF.

This chain links TRBV28 with TRBJ1-5; D not certain. Germline V gives CDR1 MDHEN, CDR2 SYDVKM. This CDR3 is built from 14 residues. Trimming removed 4 bases at V and 0 bases at J, with 7 bases between. Here the CDR3 reads CASSSTISNQPQHF. DNA of the CDR3: TGTGCCAGCAGTTCAACTATTAGCAATCAGCCCCAGCATTTT. The entire variable domain, with the rest obtained from reference TRBV28 and TRBJ1-5, is as follows: DVKVTQSSRYLVKRTGEKVFLECVQDMDHENMFWYRQDPGLGLRLIYFSYDVKMKEKGDIPEGYSVSREKKERFSLILESASTNQTSMYLCASSSTISNQPQHFGDGTRLSIL.

The chain employs TRBV23-1 and TRBJ2-7; 7 bases fit TRBD1. TRBV23-1 is given ORF status, its function remaining uncertain. This CDR3 region has 15 residues. J was trimmed by 1 base and V by 2 bases; bases with no gene match: 5. The CDR3 nucleotides are TGCGCCAGCAGTCAAGTTAGGGACAGATCCTACGAGCAGTACTTC. Its protein is CASSQVRDRSYEQYF.

The chain links TRBV29-1 to TRBJ2-2; D perhaps matches TRBD1 (6 bases). This CDR3 contains 17 residues. CDR1 is SQVTM, CDR2 ANQGSEA, per germline. Deletions cut 2 bases from V and 2 bases from J, with 18 bases between. CDR3 sequence: CSVENPPGQDNTGELFF. DNA for the CDR3: TGCAGCGTTGAAAATCCTCCGGGACAAGACAACACCGGGGAGCTGTTTTTT.

This rearrangement joins TRBV7-3 to TRBJ2-5, with D possibly being TRBD1 or TRBD2 (7 bases each). With 2 bases removed from V and 3 bases from J, the gap between germline ends came to 25 bases. Per the germline V gene, CDR1 is SGHTA and CDR2 is FQGTGA. This CDR3 is 19 amino acids long. The CDR3 here is CASSLSSVTGSGTEETQYF. In nucleotides, the CDR3 is TGTGCCAGCAGCTTATCCTCGGTTACAGGCAGCGGGACAGAAGAGACCCAGTACTTC.

V usage is TRBV28 and J usage is TRBJ2-4; TRBD2 agrees at 11 bases. This CDR3 has 16 amino acids. After removal of 2 bases from V and 6 bases from J, the junction contained 6 bases not matched to a gene. CDR1 and CDR2 from the germline V gene are MDHEN and SYDVKM. The CDR3 DNA sequence: TGTGCCAGCAGTTTACCAGGGACTAGCGGAGGAAACATTCAGTACTTC. It encodes CASSLPGTSGGNIQYF.

The chain employs TRBV7-3 and TRBJ2-7; 8 nucleotides align to TRBD1. J lost 5 bases, V lost 5 bases, and 8 bases had no gene match. Germline V CDR1 and CDR2: SGHTA, FQGTGA. This CDR3 spans 14 amino acids. The CDR3: CASSPGDRRHEQYF. The CDR3 nucleotides read TGTGCCAGCAGCCCTGGGGACAGGCGGCACGAGCAGTACTTC.